This T cell receptor beta chain was profiled in a study of beta chain features in type 1 diabetes. Study-wide background: When patients were set against healthy donors, age, gender and cell yields were similar. Examination of sorted cells across all samples involved around 98 million cells.

The sequenced template was cDNA made from the entire isolated RNA. The method was immunoSEQ multiplex PCR; TCRdb's version includes in-frame clones alone and lacks a portion of them. Seen here are 300,000 to 400,000 clones, less than 9.5% observed once, and the top ten hold approximately 0.47%. This clone was detected many times. The antigen is not known. The V and J ends lost 4 bases and 0 bases respectively, with 10 bases between them. Germline CDR1 is ENHRY and CDR2 is SYGVKD. This CDR3 spans 14 amino acids. Each sorted fraction was over 95% pure. Overall study results and limits: It was not settled here whether HLA type affects TCRB rearrangement.

The chain combines TRBV10-3 with TRBJ2-7; tentatively, D is TRBD2 (5 bases). The source is a woman aged 18-29 years in good health. Material: central memory CD4+ T cells from blood. The CDR3 region is CAISAGFGSYEQYF. The CDR3 DNA reads as TGTGCCATCAGTGCGGGGTTCGGCTCCTACGAGCAGTACTTC.